The TCR beta chain under discussion was sequenced for a study of control samples from healthy donors and cancer patients. With 11 bases removed from V and 0 bases from J, the gap between germline ends came to 13 bases. This CDR3 spans 13 amino acids. Measured with immunoSEQ multiplex PCR; TCRdb has only the in-frame clones, and not every one. The table includes around 68,000 clones, 83% detected once. The sequence derives from a man in his 60s in good health. The genes are TRBV12-3 or TRBV12-4 and TRBJ1-2, with TRBD1 as a possible D gene (6 bases). Sequenced input: blood. In DNA, the CDR3 is TGTGCCTCAAGGGCAGGGGCTAACTATGGCTACACCTTC. This sequence encodes CASRAGANYGYTF.